This passage covers 25 T cell receptor beta chains from one sample sequenced in a study of blood T cell repertoires in COVID-19. Profiled with immunoSEQ multiplex PCR; TCRdb holds only in-frame clones, not every one. The table shows roughly 150,000 clones, with over 70% occurring only once. The sample comprised PBMCs or T cells enriched from blood (not recorded which). These receptors all stem from a woman aged 55-69 years who had recovered from COVID-19.

The chain carries TRBV7-9 and TRBJ2-3; 11 positions agree with TRBD2. Trimming cost V 8 bases and J 0 bases; bases outside gene matches: 10. CDR1 SEHNR and CDR2 FQNEAQ come from the germline V gene (reference sequence). This CDR3 is 17 amino acids long. CDR3 sequence reads: CASGSLGLAVSTDTQYF. The CDR3 region has the DNA TGTGCCAGCGGATCCTTGGGACTAGCGGTGAGCACAGATACGCAGTATTTT.

This clone was seen a few times. The chain's CDR3 is CASSQDRTGKRDTEAFF. CDR3 DNA: TGTGCCAGCAGCCAAGATAGGACAGGGAAGAGGGACACTGAAGCTTTCTTT. The J gene is TRBJ1-1, the V gene TRBV14; the match to TRBD1 covers 8 bases. The germline gives CDR1 SGHDN, CDR2 FVKESK. The CDR3 consists of 17 residues. Losses at the gene ends were 0 bases for V and 3 bases for J; bases not matched to a gene: 9.

The gene calls are TRBV6-5 and TRBJ2-1; 7 bases line up with TRBD2. The CDR3 is 16 amino acids. Germline V gene data show CDR1 as MNHEY and CDR2 as SVGAGI. With V trimmed by 2 bases and J by 0 bases, 4 bases remained unmatched. As DNA, the CDR3 is TGTGCCAGCAGTTACACCGGGACTACCTCCTACAATGAGCAGTTCTTC. Translated: CASSYTGTTSYNEQFF.

The CDR3 nucleotides are TGTGCCAGCATGGGACTAGCGGGGAGGGCTACGCAGTATTTT. Its translation: CASMGLAGRATQYF. This sequence joins TRBV27 and TRBJ2-3; TRBD2 matches at 13 bases. The V and J ends lost 7 bases and 8 bases, in that order; junction bases with no gene match: 6. Germline V gene sequence: CDR1 MNHEY, CDR2 SMNVEV (reference sequence). The CDR3 length is 14 residues.

The rearrangement links TRBV2 to TRBJ2-5; 14 nucleotides line up with TRBD2. Looked up from germline, CDR1 is SNHLY and CDR2 is FYNNEI. CDR3 size: 15 residues. Trimming at V came to 6 bases and at J to 1 base, leaving 1 base not matched to a gene. The CDR3 spells CASRGLAGGQETQYF. The CDR3 nucleotides read TGTGCCAGCAGAGGACTAGCGGGGGGCCAAGAGACCCAGTACTTC.

CDR3 sequence (DNA): TGCAGCGTTATCCCACCAGAGAACACTGAAGCTTTCTTT. As protein: CSVIPPENTEAFF. The rearrangement links TRBV29-1 to TRBJ1-1; D remains unclear. CDR3 size: 13 residues. The ends were cut back, 5 bases at V and 1 base at J, with 11 bases in the middle. Germline V gene data show CDR1 as SQVTM and CDR2 as ANQGSEA.

The chain recombines TRBV18 with TRBJ1-1; D perhaps matches TRBD1 (5 bases). CDR3 length: 15 residues. V lost 3 bases and J lost 5, with 16 bases in between. Germline V gene data show CDR1 as KGHSH and CDR2 as LQKENI. The DNA for the CDR3 is TGTGCCAGCTCACCGGACGCGATGAAGGGGACTGAAGCTTTCTTT. This codes for CASSPDAMKGTEAFF. Variable domain in full (rest from reference TRBV18 and TRBJ1-1): NAGVMQNPRHLVRRRGQEARLRCSPMKGHSHVYWYRQLPEEGLKFMVYLQKENIIDESGMPKERFSAEFPKEGPSILRIQQVVRGDSAAYFCASSPDAMKGTEAFFGQGTRLTVV.

The J gene is TRBJ1-2, the V gene TRBV24-1, with D unresolved. V was trimmed by 6 bases and J by 2 bases, leaving 9 bases between them. The CDR3 sequence is 13 residues long. Germline CDR1 and CDR2: KGHDR and SFDVKD. As DNA, the CDR3 is TGTGCCACCAGTAGCGGATCCAACTATGGCTACACCTTC. Translating it yields CATSSGSNYGYTF.

This clone was observed many times. The CDR3 here is CASSASGGFIKTQYF. In nucleotides, the CDR3 is TGTGCCAGCAGTGCTAGCGGGGGTTTTATCAAGACCCAGTACTTC. The V and J genes are TRBV2 and TRBJ2-5, with 10 bases aligning to TRBD2. Germline lookup yields CDR1 SNHLY and CDR2 FYNNEI. V was clipped by 4 bases and J by 6 bases; unmatched bases: 8. The CDR3 has 15 amino acids.

The J gene is TRBJ2-2, the V gene TRBV30; 8 nucleotides line up with TRBD1. The CDR3 has 15 amino acids. The V gene's germline CDR1 is GTSNPN and CDR2 SVGIG (reference sequence). Trimming at V came to 1 base and at J to 1 base, leaving 2 bases not matched to a gene. This CDR3 is CAWSGDRLNTGELFF. The CDR3 DNA reads TGTGCCTGGAGTGGGGACAGGCTGAACACCGGGGAGCTGTTTTTT.

The chain has TRBV9 and TRBJ1-4; 9 bases agree with TRBD1. This CDR3 has 18 residues. The V segment lost 0 bases and the J segment 6 bases; nucleotides outside the gene matches: 12. Germline-derived CDR1 and CDR2 are SGDLS and YYNGEE. The CDR3, as DNA: TGTGCCAGCAGCGTAGGTCCGGGACAGGGACCGAAGGATGAAAAACTGTTTTTT. This sequence encodes CASSVGPGQGPKDEKLFF.

This chain connects TRBV19 to TRBJ2-7; TRBD1 agrees at 9 bases. Germline CDR1 is LNHDA and CDR2 is SQIVND (reference sequence). The length of the CDR3 is 15 residues. Unmatched junction bases numbered 10, after V lost 6 bases and J lost 4 bases. The CDR3: CASRTGQGKGYEQYF. The CDR3 DNA reads as TGTGCCAGTAGGACGGGACAGGGTAAGGGGTACGAGCAGTACTTC.

The chain links TRBV20-1 to TRBJ2-1; D is ambiguous. The germline V and J ends were trimmed by 3 bases and 3 bases, with 3 bases remaining between them. Per germline, CDR1 DFQATT and CDR2 SNEGSKA (reference sequence). The CDR3 runs to 11 residues. The CDR3 region is CSASHYNEQFF. The CDR3 nucleotides read TGCAGTGCTAGCCACTACAATGAGCAGTTCTTC.

Remarks on this clone: The same CDR3 can be traced to other DNA sequences in this sample. The chain carries TRBV5-1 and TRBJ1-5, with 9 bases that match TRBD1. The length of the CDR3 is 14 residues. Trimming at V came to 0 bases and at J to 5 bases, leaving 0 bases not matched to a gene. Germline CDR1 is SGHRS and CDR2 is YFSETQ. The CDR3: CASSLGQGDQPQHF. The DNA of the CDR3 is TGCGCCAGCAGCTTGGGACAGGGGGATCAGCCCCAGCATTTT.

The chain employs TRBV19 and TRBJ1-6; no firm D call. Trimming pared 3 bases from V and 5 bases from J, leaving 11 bases between. The CDR3 totals 15 residues. Germline loops: CDR1 LNHDA, CDR2 SQIVND (reference sequence). The CDR3 DNA reads TGTGCCAGTAGTATCCGGTCGGGAGATAATTCACCCCTCCACTTT. Its translation: CASSIRSGDNSPLHF. Full variable domain (outside the CDR3, taken from reference TRBV19 and TRBJ1-6): DGGITQSPKYLFRKEGQNVTLSCEQNLNHDAMYWYRQDPGQGLRLIYYSQIVNDFQKGDIAEGYSVSREKKESFPLTVTSAQKNPTAFYLCASSIRSGDNSPLHFGNGTRLTVT.

This clone has a single count. J is TRBJ1-5 and V is TRBV18; TRBD1 matches at 8 bases. The germline V gene encodes CDR1 KGHSH and CDR2 LQKENI. Trimming cost V 3 bases and J 6 bases; bases outside gene matches: 10. The CDR3 runs 16 residues. The CDR3 nucleotides read TGTGCCAGCTCACCTGGACAGGGCCTTACAAGTCAGCCCCAGCATTTT. Amino acids: CASSPGQGLTSQPQHF.

This clone showed up just once. The genes are TRBV7-6 and TRBJ1-3, with D perhaps matching TRBD1 (6 bases). V gave up 1 base and J gave up 8 bases, with 18 bases separating them. The CDR3 extends over 16 amino acids. Germline V gene lookup returns CDR1 SGHVS and CDR2 FNYEAQ. CDR3 protein: CASSLEGHPTGDTIYF. The CDR3 DNA reads as TGTGCCAGCAGCTTAGAGGGACACCCGACTGGGGACACCATATATTTT.

The chain is built from TRBV4-1 and TRBJ1-2; D uncertain. The length of the CDR3 is 14 residues. Trimming took off 1 base at V and 0 bases at J, with 6 bases between the two ends. Germline V gives CDR1 MGHRA, CDR2 YSYEKL. The chain's CDR3 is CASSQVGANYGYTF. CDR3 nucleotide sequence: TGCGCCAGCAGCCAAGTCGGAGCTAACTATGGCTACACCTTC.

This clone was seen more than once but under ten times. The J gene is TRBJ1-2, the V gene TRBV6-6; tentatively, D is TRBD1 (5 bases). The CDR3 is 14 amino acids. The ends were cut back, 5 bases at V and 0 bases at J, with 10 bases in the middle. The germline gives CDR1 MNHNY, CDR2 SVGAGI (reference sequence). CDR3 sequence reads: CASSRTPSNYGYTF. The CDR3 DNA is TGTGCCAGCAGTCGGACACCTTCTAACTATGGCTACACCTTC.

The J gene is TRBJ1-1, the V gene TRBV5-1; TRBD1 is a possible D gene (6 bases). V lost 4 bases, J lost 8 bases, and 15 bases lay in between. The CDR3 spans 13 residues. Germline-derived CDR1 and CDR2 are SGHRS and YFSETQ. The CDR3 loop reads CASSRPGTIEAFF. The CDR3 nucleotides read TGCGCCAGCAGCCGCCCCGGGACAATAGAAGCTTTCTTT.

V is TRBV7-8 and J is TRBJ2-7, with a tentative D call TRBD1 (6 bases). V was pared by 4 bases and J by 2 bases, with 15 bases between. Germline CDR1 SGHVS, CDR2 FQNEAQ. This CDR3 is built from 15 residues. CDR3 coding DNA: TGTGCCAGCAGCTCCTTGGGGGCAGGGGCCTACGAGCAGTACTTC. This translates into CASSSLGAGAYEQYF.

The chain carries TRBV12-3 or TRBV12-4 and TRBJ1-1, with D unclear. This CDR3 has 13 residues. V gave up 5 bases and J gave up 4 bases, with 11 bases separating them. The CDR3 is CASSPHPGTEAFF. The CDR3 DNA reads as TGTGCCAGCAGTCCACATCCGGGCACTGAAGCTTTCTTT.

The chain employs TRBV7-9 and TRBJ2-1; a possible D gene is TRBD1 (5 bases). CDR1 and CDR2 (germline): SEHNR, FQNEAQ (reference sequence). The CDR3 spans 12 residues. Trimming pared 3 bases from V and 5 bases from J, leaving 5 bases between. The CDR3 DNA follows: TGTGCCAGCAGCTTGACAGACAATGAGCAGTTCTTC. Residues: CASSLTDNEQFF.

This chain connects TRBV6-5 to TRBJ1-1; 7 bases fit TRBD1. The CDR3 totals 13 residues. Unmatched junction bases numbered 9, after V lost 10 bases and J lost 4 bases. Per germline, CDR1 MNHEY and CDR2 SVGAGI. CDR3 in DNA: TGTGCCACCCCAGGGGGGTGGCCCACTGAAGCTTTCTTT. Protein product: CATPGGWPTEAFF.

The V gene is TRBV5-1, the J gene TRBJ1-1, with 7 bases matching TRBD1. The germline V gene has CDR1 SGHRS and CDR2 YFSETQ. The ends lost 4 bases at V and 1 base at J; junction bases unmatched: 4. This CDR3 comprises 14 residues. Here the CDR3 DNA reads TGCGCCAGCAGCCAAGACAGGGCGAACACTGAAGCTTTCTTT. Protein product: CASSQDRANTEAFF.